These T cell receptor beta chains were read from a single sample in a study of blood T cell repertoires in COVID-19. Repertoires were generated with immunoSEQ multiplex PCR, while TCRdb's copy carries only in-frame clones and drops some. The sample shows roughly 130,000 clones, 84% of them seen only once. Sequenced: peripheral blood. All receptors come from a woman between 25 and 40 years old who had recovered from COVID-19. The CDR3 runs from the conserved cysteine through the conserved F or W. The D gene is left open where the match is weak. Clone size is not always given. Where it is, it says once, few, many or a class for expanded clones.

clone_size j_call v_call d_call cdr3_aa cdr3_nt
NA TRBJ1-6 TRBV4-1 NA CASSYGISEDSPLHF TGCGCCAGCAGCTACGGGATATCGGAGGATTCACCCCTCCACTTT
NA TRBJ2-1 TRBV5-1 NA CASSLSGDSSYNEQFF TGCGCCAGCAGCTTGTCGGGGGATAGCTCCTACAATGAGCAGTTCTTC
NA TRBJ1-2 TRBV19 NA CASSIEEGPYGYTF TGTGCCAGTAGTATCGAGGAGGGGCCCTATGGCTACACCTTC
NA TRBJ1-1 TRBV30 NA CAWRSAGEAFF TGTGCCTGGAGGTCGGCGGGGGAAGCTTTCTTT
NA TRBJ2-1 TRBV19 NA CASRVRESGYNEQFF TGTGCCAGTAGAGTCCGAGAAAGCGGTTACAATGAGCAGTTCTTC
NA TRBJ2-1 TRBV14 NA CASSQSYGLRSYNEQFF TGTGCCAGCAGCCAGAGCTACGGGTTGCGCTCCTACAATGAGCAGTTCTTC
NA TRBJ1-5 TRBV7-2 NA CASSLGLSLRDQPQHF TGTGCCAGCAGCTTAGGACTCTCCCTCCGGGATCAGCCCCAGCATTTT
NA TRBJ2-5 TRBV11-3 TRBD1 CASSWGTGGEKETQYF TGTGCCAGCAGCTGGGGGACAGGGGGCGAGAAAGAGACCCAGTACTTC
NA TRBJ1-2 TRBV7-3 TRBD1 CASSPGTGYGYTF TGTGCCAGCAGCCCGGGGACAGGCTATGGCTACACCTTC
NA TRBJ1-1 TRBV6-6 NA CASSPPGGPLNTEAFF TGTGCCAGCAGTCCGCCGGGGGGCCCTTTGAACACTGAAGCTTTCTTT
NA TRBJ2-5 TRBV7-2 NA CASSLDGLDQETQYF TGTGCCAGCAGCTTAGACGGACTTGACCAAGAGACCCAGTACTTC
few TRBJ1-5 TRBV30 NA CAWSARVAEPQHF TGTGCCTGGAGTGCCAGGGTTGCTGAGCCCCAGCATTTT
NA TRBJ2-5 TRBV4-1 TRBD2 CASSQETSGGIQETQYF TGCGCCAGCAGCCAAGAGACTAGCGGGGGAATACAAGAGACCCAGTACTTC
once TRBJ1-1 TRBV6-5 NA CASRDRTNTEAFF TGTGCCAGCAGGGACAGAACCAACACTGAAGCTTTCTTT
once TRBJ2-2 TRBV4-2 NA CASSQGRRDTGELFF TGTGCCAGCAGCCAAGGAAGGAGGGACACCGGGGAGCTGTTTTTT
NA TRBJ2-3 TRBV10-3 TRBD2 CAISEGLAGITDTQYF TGTGCCATCAGTGAGGGACTAGCGGGAATCACAGATACGCAGTATTTT
NA TRBJ2-6 TRBV5-1 NA CASSFAPRGGANVLTF TGCGCCAGCAGCTTTGCACCCAGGGGTGGGGCCAACGTCCTGACTTTC
few TRBJ1-2 TRBV10-1 TRBD1 CASSAGTAYGYTF TGCGCCAGCAGTGCTGGGACAGCCTATGGCTACACCTTC
NA TRBJ2-4 TRBV28 NA CASSHRDFVNIQYF TGTGCCAGCAGCCACCGGGACTTCGTGAACATTCAGTACTTC
NA TRBJ2-1 TRBV30 NA CAWSVRDEQFF TGTGCCTGGAGTGTACGCGATGAGCAGTTCTTC
NA TRBJ2-1 TRBV4-2 NA CASSPRDNEQFF TGTGCCAGCAGCCCGCGGGATAATGAGCAGTTCTTC
NA TRBJ2-7 TRBV5-4 TRBD2 CASSRGTSGSYEQYF TGTGCCAGCAGCCGAGGGACTAGCGGGAGCTACGAGCAGTACTTC
NA TRBJ2-1 TRBV2 TRBD1 CASSDSRDPRDSDNEQFF TGTGCCAGCAGTGATTCCCGGGACCCTCGGGACAGCGACAATGAGCAGTTCTTC
NA TRBJ1-1 TRBV10-3 NA CAIGGGSKGVTEAFF TGTGCCATCGGGGGGGGGTCAAAGGGCGTCACTGAAGCTTTCTTT
NA TRBJ2-5 TRBV6-5 TRBD1 CASWGQGARETQYF TGTGCCAGCTGGGGACAGGGGGCACGAGAGACCCAGTACTTC
NA TRBJ1-6 TRBV9 NA CASSAGSGVYSPLHF TGTGCCAGCAGCGCAGGGTCGGGGGTTTACTCACCCCTCCACTTT
many TRBJ1-2 TRBV2 NA CASSEYRVGYGYTF TGTGCCAGCAGTGAATACAGGGTCGGGTATGGCTACACCTTC
NA TRBJ2-7 TRBV29-1 NA CSVMGLYEQYF TGCAGCGTTATGGGGCTCTACGAGCAGTACTTC
NA TRBJ2-6 TRBV5-1 TRBD2 CASSPLAGVGANVLTF TGCGCCAGCAGCCCCCTTGCGGGGGTTGGGGCCAACGTCCTGACTTTC
NA TRBJ2-7 TRBV13 TRBD2 CASSYAGGDYEQYF TGTGCCAGCAGCTACGCGGGAGGGGACTACGAGCAGTACTTC
NA TRBJ1-1 TRBV5-1 NA CASSFRDTNTEAFF TGCGCCAGCAGCTTCCGGGACACGAACACTGAAGCTTTCTTT
NA TRBJ2-5 TRBV6-5 TRBD2 CASRTSGQETQYF TGTGCCAGCCGGACTAGCGGACAAGAGACCCAGTACTTC
NA TRBJ2-3 TRBV6-1 NA CASSDAPRTDTQYF TGTGCCAGCAGTGACGCCCCCCGGACAGATACGCAGTATTTT
NA TRBJ2-1 TRBV7-2 NA CASSTRLLGGIVSYNEQFF TGTGCCAGCAGCACCCGGCTTTTGGGCGGGATCGTCTCCTACAATGAGCAGTTCTTC
NA TRBJ2-1 TRBV3-1/TRBV3-2 TRBD2 CASSQGLAGNEQFF TGTGCCAGCAGCCAAGGACTAGCGGGGAATGAGCAGTTCTTC
NA TRBJ2-2 TRBV24-1 TRBD1 CATRGTGAGELFF TGTGCCACCAGGGGGACAGGGGCCGGGGAGCTGTTTTTT
NA TRBJ1-1 TRBV5-1 NA CASSLGAKGTEAFF TGCGCCAGCAGCTTAGGGGCTAAAGGTACTGAAGCTTTCTTT
NA TRBJ2-7 TRBV28 TRBD1 CASSSHRGPYEQYF TGTGCCAGCAGTTCACACAGGGGGCCCTACGAGCAGTACTTC
NA TRBJ2-1 TRBV11-3 TRBD1 CASSLGQGDEQFF TGTGCCAGCAGCTTGGGACAGGGGGATGAGCAGTTCTTC
NA TRBJ2-3 TRBV14 TRBD2 CASSQPWTSGRGGTQYF TGTGCCAGCAGCCAGCCTTGGACTAGCGGGAGAGGAGGCACGCAGTATTTT
NA TRBJ1-1 TRBV20-1 TRBD1 CSASQTGRRPNTEAFF TGCAGTGCCAGTCAGACAGGGCGACGCCCGAACACTGAAGCTTTCTTT